Listed below are T cell receptor beta chains from one sample, sequenced in a study of patients and donors after allogeneic stem cell transplantation. TCRdb reanalysed the RT-PCR reads using MiXCR and keeps one entry per CDR3 protein. This sample has about 410,000 distinct CDR3 sequences, with under 20% found just once. Sequencing input: blood, either unsorted or a sorted T cell fraction (not recorded which). Source of these receptors: a human donor who was either an allogeneic HSCT recipient or a stem cell or donor lymphocyte infusion donor (not recorded which). It is not recorded whose cells these are; they may come from a transplant donor. CDR3s include the opening cysteine and the closing phenylalanine or tryptophan. A D gene is named only where the DNA matches it firmly. Only part of the rows carry a size: once, few, many, or a class if the clone is expanded.

>TRBJ2-4|-|TRBV4-2|-
CASSQVTDLAKNIQYF
TGTGCCAGCAGCCAAGTAACGGACTTGGCCAAAAACATTCAGTACTTC
>TRBJ2-5|TRBD1|TRBV6-1|-
CASSRGQSQETQYF
TGTGCCAGCTCCCGGGGACAGAGTCAAGAGACCCAGTACTTC
>TRBJ2-4|TRBD1|TRBV3-1|many
CASSQDRQGGLKNIQYF
TGTGCCAGCAGCCAAGATCGCCAAGGGGGCCTCAAAAACATTCAGTACTTC
>TRBJ2-7|TRBD1|TRBV7-3|-
CASSLKRTGSEQYF
TGTGCCAGCAGCTTAAAACGGACAGGGAGTGAGCAGTACTTC
>TRBJ1-6|TRBD1|TRBV12-3/TRBV12-4|-
CASSPYRDSNNSPLHF
TGTGCCAGCAGTCCCTACCGGGACAGTAATAATTCACCCCTCCACTTT
>TRBJ2-3|-|TRBV12-3/TRBV12-4|-
CASSYQGSSTDTQYF
TGTGCCAGCAGTTATCAGGGATCTAGCACAGATACGCAGTATTTT
>TRBJ2-5|-|TRBV20-1|-
CSASTARETQYF
TGCAGTGCCTCGACAGCAAGAGAGACCCAGTACTTC
>TRBJ2-1|TRBD1|TRBV12-3/TRBV12-4|-
CASSSDRVLINEQFF
TGTGCCAGCAGTTCGGACAGGGTTCTTATAAATGAGCAGTTCTTC
>TRBJ1-2|TRBD1|TRBV5-1|many
CASSPGQGANYGYTF
TGCGCCAGCAGCCCAGGACAGGGCGCTAACTATGGCTACACCTTC
>TRBJ1-1|-|TRBV7-2|many
CASKVGGMNTEAFF
TGTGCCAGCAAGGTGGGGGGCATGAACACTGAAGCTTTCTTT
>TRBJ2-5|TRBD2|TRBV18|-
CASSPIAGTSGEETQYF
TGTGCCAGCTCACCTATTGCCGGGACTAGCGGGGAAGAGACCCAGTACTTC
>TRBJ1-2|TRBD1|TRBV7-6|-
CASSLPGLGDRARGGYTF
TGTGCCAGCAGCTTACCGGGCTTAGGGGACAGGGCGCGAGGTGGCTACACCTTC
>TRBJ2-5|-|TRBV4-1|few
CASSRDSGTQYF
TGCGCCAGCAGCCGGGACTCCGGGACCCAGTACTTC